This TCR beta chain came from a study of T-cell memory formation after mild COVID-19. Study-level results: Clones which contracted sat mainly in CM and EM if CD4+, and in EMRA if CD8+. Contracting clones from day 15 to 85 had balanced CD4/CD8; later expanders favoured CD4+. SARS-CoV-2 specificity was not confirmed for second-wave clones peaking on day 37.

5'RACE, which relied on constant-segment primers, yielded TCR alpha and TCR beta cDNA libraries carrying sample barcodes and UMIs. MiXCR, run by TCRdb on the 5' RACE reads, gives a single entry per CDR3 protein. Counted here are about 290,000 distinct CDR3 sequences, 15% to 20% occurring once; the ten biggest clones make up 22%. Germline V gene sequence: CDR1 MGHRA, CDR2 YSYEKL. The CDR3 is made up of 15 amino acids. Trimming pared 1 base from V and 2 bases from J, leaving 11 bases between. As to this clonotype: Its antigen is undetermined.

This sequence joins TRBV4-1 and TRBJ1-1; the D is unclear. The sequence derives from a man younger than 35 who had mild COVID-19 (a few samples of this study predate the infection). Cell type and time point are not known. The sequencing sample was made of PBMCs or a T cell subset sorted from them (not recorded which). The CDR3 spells CASSQARLTNTEAFF. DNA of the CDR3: TGCGCCAGCAGCCAAGCAAGACTGACCAACACTGAAGCTTTCTTT.